The entry that follows covers one T cell receptor beta chain sequence. Its antigen is unknown. This sample was included in a study of shared clonotypes between healthy human individuals. Overall study results and limits: A handful of donors showed sharing of approximately 4.7% of naive CD4 clonotypes.

TCRdb keeps only in-frame clones here, not all; method: immunoSEQ multiplex PCR. The table lists over 700,000 clones, 55% to 80% of them singletons. CDR1 and CDR2 (germline): KGHSH, LQKENI. CDR3 size: 15 residues. Trimming pared 5 bases from V and 3 bases from J, leaving 17 bases between. The sequence derives from a woman younger than 45 in good health. The material sequenced was memory CD4+ T cells sorted from blood. Sample subset: CD45RA-negative fraction. This chain connects TRBV18 to TRBJ2-7; maybe TRBD1 (6 bases). The CDR3 coding sequence is TGTGCCAGCTCAGCCTCCAGTGGGACAAACTACGAGCAGTACTTC. Protein product: CASSASSGTNYEQYF.